Shown below are 29 T cell receptor beta chains from a single sample sequenced in a study of metastatic and nonmetastatic thyroid tumors. None of the patients had undergone any treatment ahead of thyroid surgery. Through MiXCR, TCRdb re-clonotyped the PCR reads. The repertoire holds tens of thousands of clones, 25% to 30% seen once, with approximately 7.8% in the top ten. The sequenced material came from blood. These receptor sequences come from a female donor with papillary thyroid cancer or a benign thyroid nodule (not recorded which). Some clones in this sample may be carry-over from other donors' samples.

This clone showed up many times. CDR3 coding DNA: TGTGCCAGCAGTTTCCCGACAGGGGCCCGCCATCAGCCCCAGCATTTT. It is translated as CASSFPTGARHQPQHF. V and J are TRBV28 and TRBJ1-5; 8 positions match TRBD1. The length of the CDR3 is 16 residues. Germline V lookup: CDR1 MDHEN, CDR2 SYDVKM. V shed 3 bases, J shed 5 bases, and the junction held 9 bases outside the gene matches.

The V and J genes are TRBV11-2 and TRBJ2-3, with D possibly being TRBD1 (5 bases). Germline V gives CDR1 SGHAT, CDR2 FQNNGV. With 7 bases removed from V and 4 bases from J, the gap between germline ends came to 18 bases. The CDR3 loop spans 15 amino acids. CDR3 residues: CASTARYRFADTQYF. The CDR3 region has the DNA TGTGCCAGCACTGCCAGGTACAGGTTTGCAGATACGCAGTATTTT.

The chain carries TRBV5-1 and TRBJ1-2; unclear D gene. V lost 0 bases to trimming and J lost 7 bases, with 16 bases between them. CDR1 is SGHRS, CDR2 YFSETQ, per germline. The CDR3 sequence is 15 residues long. The chain's CDR3 is CASSLESATTRGYTF. The DNA of the CDR3 is TGCGCCAGCAGCTTGGAATCGGCAACGACCCGTGGCTACACCTTC.

This sequence joins TRBV19 and TRBJ2-7; D is ambiguous. Germline values: CDR1 LNHDA, CDR2 SQIVND (reference sequence). V was trimmed by 4 bases and J by 0 bases, leaving 10 bases between them. CDR3 size: 14 residues. The CDR3 region has the DNA TGTGCCAGTAGTACAACAGCCGACTCCTACGAGCAGTACTTC. Protein: CASSTTADSYEQYF. The full variable domain, completed using reference TRBV19 and TRBJ2-7, is DGGITQSPKYLFRKEGQNVTLSCEQNLNHDAMYWYRQDPGQGLRLIYYSQIVNDFQKGDIAEGYSVSREKKESFPLTVTSAQKNPTAFYLCASSTTADSYEQYFGPGTRLTVT.

This clone was seen ten or more times. This sequence joins TRBV7-9 and TRBJ2-5; TRBD2 aligns across 11 bases. Trimming took 1 base from V and 5 from J; bases not matched to a gene: 3. The CDR3 runs 15 residues. The germline V gene has CDR1 SEHNR and CDR2 FQNEAQ (reference sequence). The CDR3 DNA reads as TGTGCCAGCAGCTTAGGACTAGCGGGATGGGAGACCCAGTACTTC. This gives the protein CASSLGLAGWETQYF.

This clone has ten or more counts. This chain joins TRBV3-1 and TRBJ1-5; weak D call: TRBD1 (5 bases). The CDR3 is 11 residues long. CDR1 and CDR2 from the germline V gene are LGHDT and YNNKEL (reference sequence). V was trimmed by 3 bases and J by 9 bases, leaving 6 bases between them. The CDR3 spells CASSQGGPQHF. The CDR3 nucleotides read TGTGCCAGCAGCCAGGGGGGGCCCCAGCATTTT.

This clone was seen once. A much more abundant neighbour one base away suggests this may be a read error. The chain links TRBV30 to TRBJ1-1; D is unresolved. The CDR3 is 13 amino acids. Germline V CDR1 and CDR2: GTSNPN, SVGIG (reference sequence). V lost 0 bases and J 7 bases, leaving 12 bases between the germline ends. This CDR3 is CAWSVGMGSEAFF. The CDR3 DNA is TGTGCCTGGAGTGTCGGCATGGGAAGTGAAGCTTTCTTT.

This clone is medium-sized within its sample. The J gene is TRBJ1-6, the V gene TRBV6-1; D not certain. V was cut by 7 bases and J by 9 bases, with 13 bases left in between. CDR3 length: 13 residues. The germline CDR1 and CDR2 sequences are MNHNS and SASEGT. Here the CDR3 reads CASTLDRSSPLHF. CDR3 nucleotides: TGTGCCAGCACCCTCGACCGGAGTTCACCCCTCCACTTT.

Comments on this clone: A much larger clone differs from this one at a single base, so this may be a read error. This chain connects TRBV11-2 to TRBJ2-6; 12 bases match TRBD1. Germline V gene lookup returns CDR1 SGHAT and CDR2 FQNNGV. This CDR3 is 17 amino acids long. The CDR3 bases are TGTGCCAGCAGCCAGGGACAGGGGGCGCCTGGGTCCAACGTCCTGACTTTC. Its protein product is CASSQGQGAPGSNVLTF.

This clone turned up a few times. The chain employs TRBV6-1 and TRBJ1-1; possibly TRBD1 for D (5 bases). The germline V gene encodes CDR1 MNHNS and CDR2 SASEGT. The CDR3 extends over 13 amino acids. V lost 3 bases to trimming and J lost 3 bases, with 8 bases between them. The CDR3 spells CASSDRAYTEAFF. In nucleotides, the CDR3 is TGTGCCAGCAGTGACAGGGCATACACTGAAGCTTTCTTT.

This clone was observed at least ten times. The chain employs TRBV28 and TRBJ1-5; no reliable D call. This CDR3 spans 12 amino acids. Germline V gene sequence: CDR1 MDHEN, CDR2 SYDVKM. V lost 4 bases to trimming and J lost 2 bases, with 3 bases between them. In DNA, the CDR3 is TGTGCCAGCAGTTCCCGCAATCAGCCCCAGCATTTT. Translated: CASSSRNQPQHF.

This clone was counted a few times. The junction and the germline gene differ at one end; a read error may be behind it. This specimen includes other DNA sequences encoding the same CDR3. V gene TRBV7-3 combines with J gene TRBJ2-5, with 7 bases aligning to TRBD1. Germline CDR1 reads SGHTA; CDR2 reads FQGTGA. CDR3 length equals 14 residues. Here the CDR3 reads CASSLGTAEETQYF. The CDR3 DNA reads TGCGCCAGCAGCTTAGGGACAGCAGAAGAGACCCAGTACTTC.

The chain combines TRBV14 with TRBJ2-7; D is possibly TRBD2 (5 bases). With 7 bases removed from V and 0 bases from J, the gap between germline ends came to 10 bases. The CDR3 is made up of 13 amino acids. Per germline, CDR1 SGHDN and CDR2 FVKESK. CDR3 coding DNA: TGTGCCAGCACACTAGACAACTCCTACGAGCAGTACTTC. It specifies CASTLDNSYEQYF.

This clone was picked up many times. V and J are TRBV6-1 and TRBJ1-2; D is unresolved. Germline lookup yields CDR1 MNHNS and CDR2 SASEGT. The CDR3 totals 14 residues. With 6 bases removed from V and 8 bases from J, the gap between germline ends came to 19 bases. This CDR3 is CASSREAGNRGYTF. In nucleotides, the CDR3 is TGTGCCAGCAGCCGCGAGGCGGGTAATCGGGGCTACACCTTC.

This clone has ten or more counts. V is TRBV20-1 and J is TRBJ2-7; 10 nucleotides match TRBD1. CDR1 and CDR2 from the germline V gene are DFQATT and SNEGSKA (reference sequence). The CDR3 extends over 13 amino acids. With V trimmed by 5 bases and J by 3 bases, 4 bases remained unmatched. CDR3 nucleotides: TGCAGTGCTGGGACAGGGGCCGGCTACGAGCAGTACTTC. Protein sequence: CSAGTGAGYEQYF.

The chain joins TRBV11-2 to TRBJ2-1, with 7 positions matching TRBD2. With 10 bases clipped from V and 0 bases from J, the junction kept 9 bases outside the gene matches. The CDR3 sequence is 15 residues long. Germline CDR1 reads SGHAT; CDR2 reads FQNNGV. CDR3 sequence: CATAPGLSSYNEQFF. In DNA form, the CDR3 reads TGTGCCACCGCGCCGGGACTAAGCTCCTACAATGAGCAGTTCTTC.

This clone was detected ten times or more. V is TRBV5-1 and J is TRBJ2-1; D possibly corresponds to TRBD2 (6 bases). V lost 3 bases to trimming and J lost 4 bases, with 11 bases between them. The CDR3 runs 14 residues. Germline V gene sequence: CDR1 SGHRS, CDR2 YFSETQ. The CDR3 nucleotides are TGCGCCAGCAGCTACGGGACTTCTTACAATGAGCAGTTCTTC. Protein product: CASSYGTSYNEQFF.

The V call is TRBV6-2 or TRBV6-3, the J call TRBJ1-2, with a tentative D call TRBD1 (6 bases). There are 16 residues in the CDR3. Germline assignment: CDR1 MNHEY and CDR2 SVGEGT. With 5 bases removed from V and 4 bases from J, the gap between germline ends came to 20 bases. The DNA for the CDR3 is TGTGCCAGCAGTAGGACAGTAGGGGGGAAAGGCTATGGCTACACCTTC. Amino acids: CASSRTVGGKGYGYTF.

This clone has at least ten counts. This chain joins TRBV18 and TRBJ2-5, with no clear D. The CDR3 loop spans 15 amino acids. V lost 4 bases to trimming and J lost 1 base, with 13 bases between them. Germline V CDR1 and CDR2: KGHSH, LQKENI. CDR3 region: CASSRQASFQETQYF. The CDR3 bases are TGTGCCAGCTCACGCCAAGCCTCTTTCCAAGAGACCCAGTACTTC.

This clone has more than one count but fewer than ten. This chain links TRBV12-3 or TRBV12-4 with TRBJ1-4, with D possibly matching TRBD1 (5 bases). This CDR3 contains 17 residues. V gave up 3 bases and J gave up 3 bases, with 17 bases separating them. CDR3: CASSFGQGVLANEKLFF. The CDR3 DNA sequence: TGTGCCAGCAGTTTTGGGCAGGGCGTTTTGGCTAATGAAAAACTGTTTTTT.

This chain links TRBV20-1 with TRBJ1-1, with 7 bases lining up with TRBD1. The CDR3 covers 14 residues. Germline V gives CDR1 DFQATT, CDR2 SNEGSKA (reference sequence). Trimming removed 4 bases from V and 2 bases from J; junction bases left unmatched: 7. The CDR3 nucleotides are TGCAGTGCTAAGGGACAGTCAATTAACACTGAAGCTTTCTTT. Protein: CSAKGQSINTEAFF.

Details on this clone: Other DNA sequences within the sample encode an identical CDR3. This chain connects TRBV7-6 to TRBJ2-5; D gene uncertain. The CDR3 is 16 residues long. CDR1 SGHVS and CDR2 FNYEAQ come from the germline V gene. Trimming took 2 bases from V and 5 from J, leaving 18 bases between them. In nucleotides, the CDR3 is TGTGCCAGCAGCTTATCGCCACGGGTTGAGATGGAGACCCAGTACTTC. It specifies CASSLSPRVEMETQYF.

V gene TRBV4-3 combines with J gene TRBJ1-5, with D tentatively TRBD1 (6 bases). Trimming shortened V by 5 bases and J by 4 bases, and 18 bases separated the two germline ends. The CDR3 is 16 amino acids. Germline CDR1 LGHNA, CDR2 YSLEER. CDR3 region: CASSAGGRGLNQPQHF. In DNA form, the CDR3 reads TGCGCCAGCAGCGCCGGGGGCAGGGGCTTAAATCAGCCCCAGCATTTT.

This clone was picked up many times. This sequence joins TRBV11-3 and TRBJ1-1; no reliable D call. Between the trimmed V and J ends, which lost 5 bases and 5 bases, there was a span of 6 bases. Germline lookup yields CDR1 SGHNT and CDR2 YENEEA. CDR3 length: 11 amino acids. The CDR3 DNA sequence: TGTGCCAGCAGCCCCAGAACTGAAGCTTTCTTT. Protein sequence: CASSPRTEAFF.

This clone was counted ten times or more. This sequence joins TRBV6-4 and TRBJ2-7; D possibly corresponds to TRBD2 (5 bases). The CDR3 contains 14 residues. Trimming left V 3 bases short and J 2 bases short, with 11 bases between. CDR1 is MRHNA, CDR2 SNTAGT, per germline. CDR3 nucleotides: TGTGCCAGCAGTGAGTCCAGCGGACCCTACGAGCAGTACTTC. Translation gives CASSESSGPYEQYF.

This clone was counted only a few times. CDR3 amino acids: CASSLSMNTEAFF. Here the CDR3 DNA reads TGCGCCAGCAGCCTGTCCATGAACACTGAAGCTTTCTTT. V is TRBV4-1 and J is TRBJ1-1; no clear D gene. The CDR3 is 13 residues long. V was clipped by 4 bases and J by 0 bases, with 6 bases between them. Germline CDR1 and CDR2: MGHRA and YSYEKL.

This clone has a single count. The gene calls are TRBV20-1 and TRBJ1-2; 7 bases are shared with TRBD1. This CDR3 comprises 14 residues. Losses at the gene ends were 5 bases for V and 6 bases for J; bases not matched to a gene: 12. In germline, CDR1 is DFQATT, CDR2 SNEGSKA (reference sequence). The CDR3 loop reads CSAARDSRADGYTF. In DNA form, the CDR3 reads TGCAGTGCTGCCCGGGACAGCCGCGCGGATGGCTACACCTTC.

The rearrangement joins TRBV7-9 to TRBJ2-5, with D possibly being TRBD2 (6 bases). The CDR3 sequence is 14 residues long. V gave up 5 bases and J gave up 7 bases, with 17 bases separating them. Germline lookup yields CDR1 SEHNR and CDR2 FQNEAQ (reference sequence). This CDR3 reads CASSPLESGGTQYF. The CDR3 nucleotides are TGTGCCAGCAGCCCCCTGGAGTCCGGGGGGACCCAGTACTTC.

The genes are TRBV20-1 and TRBJ2-7, with unresolved D. The CDR3 spans 13 residues. V was trimmed by 6 bases and J by 0 bases, leaving 12 bases between them. The germline V gene encodes CDR1 DFQATT and CDR2 SNEGSKA (reference sequence). Here the CDR3 DNA reads TGCAGTGCAGTGAGACGGAGCTCCTACGAGCAGTACTTC. It yields the protein CSAVRRSSYEQYF.